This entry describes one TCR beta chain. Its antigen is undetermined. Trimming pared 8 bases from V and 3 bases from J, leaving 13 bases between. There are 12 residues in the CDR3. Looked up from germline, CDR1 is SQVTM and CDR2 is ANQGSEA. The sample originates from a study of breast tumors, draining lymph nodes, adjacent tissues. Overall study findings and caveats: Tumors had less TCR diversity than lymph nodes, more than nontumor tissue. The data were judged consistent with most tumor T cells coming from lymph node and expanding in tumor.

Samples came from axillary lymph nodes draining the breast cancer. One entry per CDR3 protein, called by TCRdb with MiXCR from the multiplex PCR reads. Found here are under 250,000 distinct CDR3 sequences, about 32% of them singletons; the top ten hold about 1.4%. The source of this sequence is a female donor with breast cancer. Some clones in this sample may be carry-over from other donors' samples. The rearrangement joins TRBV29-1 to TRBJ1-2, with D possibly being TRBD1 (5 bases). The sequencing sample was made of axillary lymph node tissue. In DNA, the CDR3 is TGCAGCCAAGACTGGGGGGACTATGGCTACACCTTC. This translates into CSQDWGDYGYTF.